The TCR beta chain described here comes from a study of circulating CD8 cells and anti-PD-1 response in melanoma. Study information: Responders had complete or partial responses; non-responders had stable or progressive disease.

Germline V gives CDR1 MNHEY, CDR2 SMNVEV (reference sequence). CDR3 length equals 14 residues. V lost 3 bases to trimming and J lost 4 bases, with 12 bases between them. The QIAseq Immune Repertoire TCR panel built the libraries from roughly 15 ng of total RNA. One entry per CDR3 protein results from TCRdb running MiXCR on the reads. The data contain some 600 distinct CDR3 sequences, about 10% of them singletons. Overall study results and limits: Replicates were generally not done for experiments. Some patients were treatment-naive; others were previously treated.

From live CD3+CD8+TCRalphabeta+ cells, four PD-1 and/or TIGIT subsets were sorted. In this sample, this clonotype is medium-sized. Antigen unknown. The chain couples TRBV27 to TRBJ1-2; D is perhaps TRBD1 (5 bases). The receptor's source is a human donor with melanoma. Sequencing used CD8+ T cells from PBMCs, obtained at baseline or after one month of anti-PD-1 therapy (not recorded which). In DNA, the CDR3 is TGTGCCAGCAGTTTTTCTCGCAGGGCCTATGGCTACACCTTC. It codes for CASSFSRRAYGYTF.